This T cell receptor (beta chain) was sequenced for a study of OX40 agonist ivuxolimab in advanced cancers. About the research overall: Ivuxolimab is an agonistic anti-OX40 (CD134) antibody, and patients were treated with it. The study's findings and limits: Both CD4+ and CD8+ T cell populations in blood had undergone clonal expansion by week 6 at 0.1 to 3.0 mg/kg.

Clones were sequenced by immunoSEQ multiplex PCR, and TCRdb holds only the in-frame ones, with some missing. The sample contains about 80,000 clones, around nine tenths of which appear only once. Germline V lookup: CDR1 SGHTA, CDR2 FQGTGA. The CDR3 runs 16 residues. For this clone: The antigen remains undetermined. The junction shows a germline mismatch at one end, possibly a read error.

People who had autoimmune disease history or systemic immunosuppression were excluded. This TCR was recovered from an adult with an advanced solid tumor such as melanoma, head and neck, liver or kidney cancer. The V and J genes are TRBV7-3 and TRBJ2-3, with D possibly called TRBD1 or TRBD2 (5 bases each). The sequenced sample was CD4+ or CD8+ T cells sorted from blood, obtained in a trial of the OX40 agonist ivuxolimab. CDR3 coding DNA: TGTGCCAGCAGCCTAACCCCGGGACGGTACACAGATACGCAGTATTTT. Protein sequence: CASSLTPGRYTDTQYF.